This TCR beta chain was found in a study of blood T cell repertoires in COVID-19. About the research overall: From the United States, Italy and Spain came samples of acute and convalescent COVID-19. In each case, the material was cDNA or gDNA derived from T cells, B-cell-depleted T cells, or PBMCs.

Original processing notes: Reference gene primers were amplified, and this amplification served to estimate nucleated cell counts. Using immunoSEQ multiplex PCR, the repertoire was profiled, and TCRdb retains in-frame clones only, with some absent. V, J and clone size are those of that table, while D and trimming were read from the DNA. The data contain fewer than 300,000 clones, around 82% of them seen just once; the ten biggest clones take up approximately 9%. V lost 7 bases and J lost 7, with 18 bases in between. Germline V gene sequence: CDR1 KGHDR, CDR2 SFDVKD. This CDR3 is 14 amino acids long. The sample was peripheral blood. V gene TRBV24-1 combines with J gene TRBJ1-1, with D possibly matching TRBD1 (5 bases). The sequence derives from a woman aged 45-65 years who had recovered from COVID-19. CDR3 region: CATRGSGGAGEAFF. The CDR3 nucleotides are TGTGCCACCAGGGGGTCCGGAGGGGCCGGTGAAGCTTTCTTT.